The next 17 T cell receptor beta chains were all read from a single sample in a study of T cells in narcolepsy. Clones were read by immunoSEQ multiplex PCR, and TCRdb kept only the in-frame ones, dropping some. The sample comprises tens of thousands of clones, around 83% of which are singletons, and around 1.6% rests with the top ten. Sequenced sample: memory (CD45RA-) CD4+ T cells from blood. The receptors stem from a human donor in good health.

V usage is TRBV11-3 and J usage is TRBJ2-5, with D maybe TRBD2 (5 bases). The germline V gene encodes CDR1 SGHNT and CDR2 YENEEA. This CDR3 contains 13 residues. Trimming shortened V by 6 bases and J by 3 bases, and 11 bases separated the two germline ends. The CDR3 nucleotides are TGTGCCAGCAGTCGTGACGGGGAAGAGACCCAGTACTTC. It yields the protein CASSRDGEETQYF.

The rearrangement uses TRBV11-2 and TRBJ1-2; TRBD1 matches 11 bases. Germline V gene sequence: CDR1 SGHAT, CDR2 FQNNGV. This CDR3 has 18 residues. V shed 6 bases, J shed 4 bases, and the junction held 16 bases outside the gene matches. The CDR3, as DNA: TGTGCCAGCAGTTTTTATACGTGGACAGGGGGCCGTGGCTATGGCTACACCTTC. Encoded protein: CASSFYTWTGGRGYGYTF.

This chain joins TRBV7-9 and TRBJ2-7; D is ambiguous. CDR1 and CDR2 (germline): SEHNR, FQNEAQ (reference sequence). V was shortened by 5 bases and J by 2 bases, with 13 bases between the two germline ends. The length of the CDR3 is 14 residues. CDR3 sequence: CASSHANYAYEQYF. The CDR3 coding sequence is TGTGCCAGCAGCCATGCCAATTACGCCTACGAGCAGTACTTC.

CDR3 loop: CASSQVSGITEAFF. The CDR3 nucleotides are TGCGCCAGCAGCCAAGTTTCGGGGATCACTGAAGCTTTCTTT. The chain is built from TRBV4-3 and TRBJ1-1; D is undetermined. This CDR3 region has 14 residues. Per germline, CDR1 LGHNA and CDR2 YSLEER. V was pared by 1 base and J by 4 bases, with 10 bases between.

The V and J genes are TRBV19 and TRBJ2-7, with TRBD2 identical over 9 bases. After removal of 10 bases from V and 5 bases from J, the junction contained 6 bases not matched to a gene. Germline loops: CDR1 LNHDA, CDR2 SQIVND (reference sequence). The CDR3 is 12 residues long. CDR3: CATSGRFDEQYF. CDR3 bases: TGTGCCACCAGCGGGAGGTTCGACGAGCAGTACTTC.

To note about this clone: The sample has other DNA sequences that encode this CDR3 too. V is TRBV20-1 and J is TRBJ2-1; possibly TRBD1 or TRBD2 for D (5 bases each). Germline loops: CDR1 DFQATT, CDR2 SNEGSKA (reference sequence). V was cut by 3 bases and J by 5 bases, with 5 bases left in between. The CDR3 has 11 residues. In DNA form, the CDR3 reads TGCAGTGCTAGGGGGGACAATGAGCAGTTCTTC. Its translation: CSARGDNEQFF.

This chain links TRBV5-1 with TRBJ2-7, with 7 bases lining up with TRBD1. The CDR3 runs 16 residues. V shed 3 bases and J 2 bases; nucleotides not matched to a gene: 11. Germline loops: CDR1 SGHRS, CDR2 YFSETQ. The CDR3 DNA reads as TGCGCCAGCAGCTCGGCAATAATTGGACAGGCCTACGAGCAGTACTTC. Its protein product is CASSSAIIGQAYEQYF.

The genes are TRBV30 and TRBJ2-7; 7 nucleotides line up with TRBD2. Looked up from germline, CDR1 is GTSNPN and CDR2 is SVGIG (reference sequence). V was pared by 4 bases and J by 7 bases, with 10 bases of the junction left unmatched. There are 13 residues in the CDR3. In DNA form, the CDR3 reads TGTGCCTGGACAAACCAGTGGGGAGGGGAGCAGTACTTC. Protein sequence: CAWTNQWGGEQYF.

This chain links TRBV9 with TRBJ1-1; 9 nucleotides line up with TRBD1. There are 15 residues in the CDR3. Losses at the gene ends were 0 bases for V and 5 bases for J; bases not matched to a gene: 5. The germline V gene encodes CDR1 SGDLS and CDR2 YYNGEE. The CDR3 sequence: CASSVDGTGRTEAFF. In DNA, the CDR3 is TGTGCCAGCAGCGTAGACGGGACAGGGAGGACTGAAGCTTTCTTT.

The gene calls are TRBV2 and TRBJ1-3, with D unclear. CDR3 length: 16 residues. The germline V gene has CDR1 SNHLY and CDR2 FYNNEI. The V end was cut by 3 bases, the J end by 1 base, with 13 bases between. This chain's CDR3 is CASSESAFYSGNTIYF. The CDR3 DNA sequence: TGTGCCAGCAGTGAGTCGGCGTTCTATTCTGGAAACACCATATATTTT.

The V and J genes are TRBV6-5 and TRBJ2-3, with D hard to call. The CDR3 loop spans 15 amino acids. Germline CDR1 MNHEY, CDR2 SVGAGI. Trimming took 0 bases from V and 0 from J, leaving 7 bases between them. CDR3 residues: CASSYSQLSTDTQYF. In DNA form, the CDR3 reads TGTGCCAGCAGTTACTCGCAGCTGAGCACAGATACGCAGTATTTT.

V gene TRBV30 combines with J gene TRBJ1-1, with 9 bases lining up with TRBD1. CDR3 length: 16 residues. V lost 8 bases to trimming and J lost 1 base; unmatched junction nucleotides: 14. CDR1 is GTSNPN and CDR2 is SVGIG in the germline V gene (reference sequence). The CDR3 sequence is CAGIPGQGFWNTEAFF. The CDR3 DNA sequence: TGTGCCGGGATCCCGGGACAGGGCTTCTGGAACACTGAAGCTTTCTTT.

The gene calls are TRBV4-3 and TRBJ1-2; D is perhaps TRBD1 (5 bases). CDR3 length equals 15 residues. V was cut by 1 base and J by 4 bases, with 13 bases left in between. Germline V gene data show CDR1 as LGHNA and CDR2 as YSLEER. In DNA, the CDR3 is TGCGCCAGCAGCCAAGTCAGCCAGGGCGGCTATGGCTACACCTTC. Amino acids: CASSQVSQGGYGYTF.

The V gene is TRBV4-3, the J gene TRBJ1-2, with D unresolved. In germline, CDR1 is LGHNA, CDR2 YSLEER. V was clipped by 0 bases and J by 4 bases, with 15 bases between them. The CDR3 runs 16 residues. CDR3 nucleotides: TGCGCCAGCAGCCAAGATCGAGGAGGGTCAGTCTATGGCTACACCTTC. The encoded protein is CASSQDRGGSVYGYTF.

CDR3 nucleotides: TGTGCCAGCAGCCGATTCAGGGGGTACGAGCAGTACTTC. It specifies CASSRFRGYEQYF. The chain links TRBV6-5 to TRBJ2-7; 7 nucleotides agree with TRBD1. Germline-derived CDR1 and CDR2 are MNHEY and SVGAGI. The CDR3 runs to 13 residues. Unmatched junction bases numbered 6, after V lost 6 bases and J lost 4 bases.

The genes are TRBV5-6 and TRBJ1-3; D not resolved. The germline V and J ends were trimmed by 1 base and 0 bases, with 11 bases remaining between them. From germline, CDR1 is SGHDT and CDR2 YYEEEE. The CDR3 spans 16 residues. CDR3 DNA sequence: TGTGCCAGCAGCTTGCCGGGCGGTGACTCTGGAAACACCATATATTTT. This codes for CASSLPGGDSGNTIYF.

The V and J genes are TRBV11-1 and TRBJ2-2, with D maybe TRBD1 (6 bases). Germline V CDR1 and CDR2: SGHAT, FQDESV (reference sequence). With 2 bases removed from V and 5 bases from J, the gap between germline ends came to 9 bases. This CDR3 spans 14 amino acids. The CDR3 coding sequence is TGTGCCAGCAGCTTATCAAGGGGGACCGGGGAGCTGTTTTTT. Its translation is CASSLSRGTGELFF. Complete variable domain (other parts from reference TRBV11-1 and TRBJ2-2): EAEVAQSPRYKITEKSQAVAFWCDPISGHATLYWYRQILGQGPELLVQFQDESVVDDSQLPKDRFSAERLKGVDSTLKIQPAELGDSAMYLCASSLSRGTGELFFGEGSRLTVL.